What follows are 28 T cell receptor beta chains derived from one specimen sequenced in a study of Ad26.COV2.S vaccination and SARS-CoV-2 variants (dated by TCRdb to the early 2020s). Libraries were built with the immunoSEQ multiplex PCR assay. What TCRdb holds here is the immuneACCESS table cut down to in-frame rearrangements. Part of the clones is not present; checked against another copy, under half of the missing clones reflect an unresolved V gene, and the others are unexplained. The table for this sample lists about 350,000 clones; 88% of them were counted only once. Around 6.4% of the sample rests with the top ten. The treatment or condition label here, explained by the study, means: over 15 received Ad26.COV2.S at low or high dose, single or two shots; 5 received placebo; per-sample allocation not given. For vaccine and placebo recipients, repertoires were sequenced using samples collected on day 63 after the first injection.

Sequenced here: peripheral blood, sampled in a trial of Ad26.COV2.S vaccine versus placebo. The source is a person aged 18-60 years who received the Ad26.COV2.S COVID-19 vaccine or a placebo.

The V and J genes are TRBV7-9 and TRBJ2-7, with 7 bases aligning to TRBD2. Trimming at V came to 1 base and at J to 2 bases, leaving 8 bases not matched to a gene. Germline assignment: CDR1 SEHNR and CDR2 FQNEAQ (reference sequence). The CDR3 extends over 16 amino acids. The DNA for the CDR3 is TGTGCCAGCAGCTTAGGACCAGCCGGGGGGACCTACGAGCAGTACTTC. It translates to CASSLGPAGGTYEQYF.

This clone was counted only a few times. The chain employs TRBV7-9 and TRBJ1-5; perhaps TRBD1 as D (5 bases). Between the trimmed V and J ends, which lost 6 bases and 7 bases, there was a span of 13 bases. Germline V CDR1 and CDR2: SEHNR, FQNEAQ (reference sequence). There are 13 residues in the CDR3. The CDR3 DNA is TGTGCCAGCAGTTTCCGGGGCGACCAGCCCCAGCATTTT. This gives the protein CASSFRGDQPQHF.

The rearrangement uses TRBV6-2 or TRBV6-3 and TRBJ1-1, with 7 bases identical to TRBD1. CDR1 and CDR2 (germline): MNHEY, SVGEGT. CDR3 length: 16 residues. The V segment lost 0 bases and the J segment 0 bases; nucleotides outside the gene matches: 4. CDR3 nucleotide sequence: TGTGCCAGCAGTTACTCGGGTGGGACAGTGAACACTGAAGCTTTCTTT. Its protein product is CASSYSGGTVNTEAFF.

The chain recombines TRBV7-2 with TRBJ2-5; 7 nucleotides agree with TRBD2. The CDR3 spans 16 residues. CDR1 and CDR2 (germline): SGHTA, FQGNSA. Trimming cost V 4 bases and J 0 bases; bases outside gene matches: 8. CDR3 protein: CASSWVSGQYQETQYF. CDR3 bases: TGTGCCAGCAGCTGGGTTAGCGGGCAATACCAAGAGACCCAGTACTTC.

The CDR3 reads CASSYSDRDLYGYTF. The DNA of the CDR3 is TGTGCCAGCAGTTACAGTGACAGGGACCTTTATGGCTACACCTTC. J is TRBJ1-2 and V is TRBV6-5; the match to TRBD1 covers 7 bases. The CDR3 has 15 residues. V dropped 2 bases and J dropped 5; count of bases not matched to a gene: 8. Germline CDR1 MNHEY, CDR2 SVGAGI.

This rearrangement joins TRBV12-3 or TRBV12-4 to TRBJ1-1; D is uncertain. The CDR3 has 13 amino acids. The V gene lost 3 bases and the J gene lost 1 base, with 6 bases spanning the gap. CDR3 in amino acids: CASSLVQNTEAFF. CDR3 coding DNA: TGTGCCAGCAGTTTGGTGCAGAACACTGAAGCTTTCTTT.

The table lists this clone with a count of one. The chain combines TRBV28 with TRBJ2-7; TRBD1 matches at 8 bases. V was clipped by 3 bases and J by 5 bases; unmatched bases: 6. Germline assignment: CDR1 MDHEN and CDR2 SYDVKM. This CDR3 comprises 14 residues. This CDR3 reads CASSFLYRGNEQYF. For the CDR3, the DNA is TGTGCCAGCAGTTTCCTGTACAGGGGGAACGAGCAGTACTTC.

This chain uses TRBV7-3 with TRBJ2-3, with D possibly TRBD2 on 5 matching bases. Germline CDR1 is SGHTA and CDR2 is FQGTGA. CDR3 length: 17 amino acids. Trimming took 5 bases from V and 6 from J, leaving 24 bases between them. As DNA, the CDR3 is TGTGCCAGCAGCGCACTAGTAGGTCCCCCCCAGGATGATACGCAGTATTTT. This translates into CASSALVGPPQDDTQYF.

Remarks on this clone: This specimen includes other DNA sequences encoding the same CDR3. This chain links TRBV7-8 with TRBJ1-1; D is unclear. V was shortened by 1 base and J by 1 base, with 4 bases between the two germline ends. This CDR3 comprises 13 residues. Germline lookup yields CDR1 SGHVS and CDR2 FQNEAQ. The CDR3 bases are TGTGCCAGCAGCTTAGAAGGGAACACTGAAGCTTTCTTT. This sequence encodes CASSLEGNTEAFF.

Written as DNA, the CDR3 is TGCAGTGCTAGTACGACTAGCGGGAGTTTCTTGGGGTACCAAGAGACCCAGTACTTC. Amino acid sequence: CSASTTSGSFLGYQETQYF. The chain joins TRBV20-1 to TRBJ2-5, with 12 bases identical to TRBD2. The V and J ends lost 3 bases and 0 bases, in that order; junction bases with no gene match: 14. Germline values: CDR1 DFQATT, CDR2 SNEGSKA (reference sequence). The CDR3 consists of 19 residues.

V usage is TRBV18 and J usage is TRBJ2-7; 10 bases match TRBD2. The CDR3 is 15 amino acids. The germline V gene has CDR1 KGHSH and CDR2 LQKENI. Trimming removed 2 bases from V and 0 bases from J; junction bases left unmatched: 1. Here the CDR3 DNA reads TGTGCCAGCTCACCAATAGCGGGGGGCTCCTACGAGCAGTACTTC. The encoded protein is CASSPIAGGSYEQYF.

The chain combines TRBV2 with TRBJ2-7; 9 nucleotides line up with TRBD1. Germline V gene lookup returns CDR1 SNHLY and CDR2 FYNNEI. The CDR3 covers 13 residues. The V and J ends lost 7 bases and 4 bases, in that order; junction bases with no gene match: 5. CDR3 nucleotide sequence: TGTGCCAGCACCTGGGACAGGGCGTACGAGCAGTACTTC. It translates to CASTWDRAYEQYF.

CDR3 sequence (DNA): TGTGCCAGCAGCTTAATACTGGCGAACACCGGGGAGCTGTTTTTT. Its translation is CASSLILANTGELFF. This chain uses TRBV7-3 with TRBJ2-2; D gene ambiguous. V was trimmed by 1 base and J by 0 bases, leaving 6 bases between them. Germline V lookup: CDR1 SGHTA, CDR2 FQGTGA. This CDR3 is 15 amino acids long.

The chain is built from TRBV3-1 (or the pseudogene TRBV3-2) and TRBJ1-2; D not certain. CDR3 size: 13 residues. The V end lost 2 bases, the J end lost 7 bases, and 11 bases lay between the germline ends. Germline loops: CDR1 LGHDT, CDR2 YNNKEL (reference sequence). The CDR3 DNA reads TGTGCCAGCAGCCAAACGTCCTCCAGTGGCTACACCTTC. This encodes CASSQTSSSGYTF.

V is TRBV30 and J is TRBJ1-1; TRBD1 matches 9 bases. CDR3 length equals 14 residues. Germline loops: CDR1 GTSNPN, CDR2 SVGIG (reference sequence). The V and J ends lost 1 base and 14 bases, in that order; junction bases with no gene match: 14. This CDR3 is CAWSGGTGSLRDFF. CDR3 coding DNA: TGTGCCTGGAGTGGCGGGACAGGGTCCTTACGTGACTTCTTT.

The gene calls are TRBV2 and TRBJ2-2; maybe TRBD2 (6 bases). This CDR3 is 14 amino acids long. V lost 8 bases, J lost 1 base, and 11 bases lay in between. CDR1 is SNHLY and CDR2 is FYNNEI in the germline V gene. The CDR3 region has the DNA TGTGCCAGCCGCCGGGACTGGAACACCGGGGAGCTGTTTTTT. It translates to CASRRDWNTGELFF. The full variable domain, with the rest looked up from reference TRBV2 and TRBJ2-2, is EPEVTQTPSHQVTQMGQEVILRCVPISNHLYFYWYRQILGQKVEFLVSFYNNEISEKSEIFDDQFSVERPDGSNFTLKIRSTKLEDSAMYFCASRRDWNTGELFFGEGSRLTVL.

This chain connects TRBV7-3 to TRBJ2-7; D call uncertain. CDR3 length: 13 residues. CDR1 and CDR2 from the germline V gene are SGHTA and FQGTGA. The V gene lost 4 bases and the J gene lost 0 bases, with 7 bases spanning the gap. The CDR3 is CASSYGRSYEQYF. The CDR3, as DNA: TGTGCCAGCAGCTACGGGCGCTCCTACGAGCAGTACTTC. The full variable domain, rest sourced from reference TRBV7-3 and TRBJ2-7, is GAGVSQTPSNKVTEKGKYVELRCDPISGHTALYWYRQSLGQGPEFLIYFQGTGAADDSGLPNDRFFAVRPEGSVSTLKIQRTERGDSAVYLCASSYGRSYEQYFGPGTRLTVT.

V is TRBV11-3 and J is TRBJ1-5; D unclear. CDR3 length equals 23 residues. Germline loops: CDR1 SGHNT, CDR2 YENEEA. Between the trimmed V and J ends, which lost 0 bases and 1 base, there was a span of 31 bases. The CDR3 loop reads CASSLDGELATVDSLISNQPQHF. CDR3 in DNA: TGTGCCAGCAGCTTAGATGGGGAACTAGCCACCGTGGATTCGCTTATAAGCAATCAGCCCCAGCATTTT.

The gene calls are TRBV4-3 and TRBJ1-2; no clear D gene. There are 18 residues in the CDR3. Trimming took 0 bases from V and 1 from J, leaving 18 bases between them. The germline CDR1 and CDR2 sequences are LGHNA and YSLEER. The CDR3 DNA is TGCGCCAGCAGCCAAGATCTCCCGCCCGATCCGGTTAACTATGGCTACACCTTC. Translating it yields CASSQDLPPDPVNYGYTF.

The gene calls are TRBV10-3 and TRBJ2-5; maybe TRBD1 (6 bases). CDR3 length equals 14 residues. Germline V gene data show CDR1 as ENHRY and CDR2 as SYGVKD. Trimming stripped 4 bases from V and 4 bases from J, with 13 bases between. CDR3 nucleotide sequence: TGTGCCATCAGTGGAGAGACAGGCATAGAGACCCAGTACTTC. This encodes CAISGETGIETQYF.

This sequence joins TRBV4-3 and TRBJ2-7; 9 bases map to TRBD1. Germline CDR1 and CDR2: LGHNA and YSLEER. The CDR3 spans 16 residues. With V trimmed by 1 base and J by 5 bases, 9 bases remained unmatched. The DNA of the CDR3 is TGCGCCAGCAGCCAAGGAGAGGGACAGGGTACCCACGAGCAGTACTTC. Its protein product is CASSQGEGQGTHEQYF.

The V call is TRBV28, the J call TRBJ1-5, with a weak D call TRBD1 (6 bases). The CDR3 contains 17 residues. V lost 6 bases, J lost 5 bases, and 23 bases lay in between. Germline assignment: CDR1 MDHEN and CDR2 SYDVKM. CDR3 region: CASRIWGARLGHQPQHF. The DNA for the CDR3 is TGTGCCAGCAGAATTTGGGGGGCGCGTCTGGGTCATCAGCCCCAGCATTTT.

V usage is TRBV19 and J usage is TRBJ1-2; 8 nucleotides align to TRBD1. The J segment lost 8 bases and the V segment lost 4 bases, leaving 9 bases of the junction unmatched. Germline CDR1 and CDR2: LNHDA and SQIVND (reference sequence). The CDR3 spans 14 residues. In nucleotides, the CDR3 is TGTGCCAGTAGTACCCCGGGACAGGCTTACGGCTACACCTTC. Its translation is CASSTPGQAYGYTF. Full variable domain (missing parts from reference TRBV19 and TRBJ1-2): DGGITQSPKYLFRKEGQNVTLSCEQNLNHDAMYWYRQDPGQGLRLIYYSQIVNDFQKGDIAEGYSVSREKKESFPLTVTSAQKNPTAFYLCASSTPGQAYGYTFGSGTRLTVV.

This chain joins TRBV27 and TRBJ2-1, with D possibly matching TRBD2 (5 bases). With 6 bases removed from V and 4 bases from J, the gap between germline ends came to 22 bases. The CDR3 has 17 residues. Germline V gene data show CDR1 as MNHEY and CDR2 as SMNVEV (reference sequence). The CDR3 coding sequence is TGTGCCAGCAGCGATGATGGAGCCCATAGGAGGTACAATGAGCAGTTCTTC. It codes for CASSDDGAHRRYNEQFF.

This clone appeared once. The chain combines TRBV6-1 with TRBJ1-1, with D possibly being TRBD1 (6 bases). Between the trimmed V and J ends, which lost 8 bases and 1 base, there was a span of 11 bases. Looked up from germline, CDR1 is MNHNS and CDR2 is SASEGT. The length of the CDR3 is 13 residues. The CDR3 sequence: CASSRDTNTEAFF. Written as DNA, the CDR3 is TGTGCCAGCTCCCGGGACACGAACACTGAAGCTTTCTTT.

This CDR3 reads CASSQTESTEAFF. The DNA for the CDR3 is TGTGCCAGCTCCCAGACAGAGAGCACTGAAGCTTTCTTT. V and J are TRBV18 and TRBJ1-1; D perhaps matches TRBD1 (5 bases). Trimming took off 6 bases at V and 4 bases at J, with 12 bases between the two ends. Germline values: CDR1 KGHSH, CDR2 LQKENI. The CDR3 runs to 13 residues.

The chain links TRBV28 to TRBJ2-5; 7 bases fit TRBD1. V trimming: 6 bases; J trimming: 4 bases; junction bases outside the gene matches: 8. Germline V gives CDR1 MDHEN, CDR2 SYDVKM. The CDR3 loop spans 14 amino acids. The CDR3 nucleotides are TGTGCCAGCAGCCCCGACAGGGCGGTAGAGACCCAGTACTTC. Its protein product is CASSPDRAVETQYF.

The chain is built from TRBV11-2 and TRBJ2-2; D unresolved. Germline V gives CDR1 SGHAT, CDR2 FQNNGV. The CDR3 runs 12 residues. Trimming took off 5 bases at V and 4 bases at J, with 5 bases between the two ends. The CDR3 here is CASSRVTGELFF. In DNA, the CDR3 is TGTGCCAGCAGCAGGGTCACCGGGGAGCTGTTTTTT.